A single sample is the source of the 14 T cell receptor beta chains below, sequenced in a study of blood T cell repertoires in COVID-19. This table comes from immunoSEQ multiplex PCR, and its TCRdb copy is limited to in-frame clones, with some not included. The table lists about half a million clones, approximately 83% of them singletons, with roughly 3.1% in the top ten. The source material was peripheral blood. Source of these receptors: a human donor in a cohort sampled during active COVID-19.

This clone was counted once. V usage is TRBV30 and J usage is TRBJ1-5; tentative D call: TRBD1 (6 bases). Deletions cut 7 bases from V and 1 base from J, with 26 bases between. Germline V gives CDR1 GTSNPN, CDR2 SVGIG (reference sequence). The CDR3 has 18 amino acids. The CDR3 coding sequence is TGTGCCTATTTACCGACAGGCCGAGGGACGATAAGCAATCAGCCCCAGCATTTT. It encodes CAYLPTGRGTISNQPQHF.

The gene calls are TRBV12-3 or TRBV12-4 and TRBJ1-2; 8 bases fit TRBD1. The CDR3 has 13 residues. The ends lost 9 bases at V and 2 bases at J; junction bases unmatched: 5. CDR3: CARSRGQNYGYTF. The CDR3 region has the DNA TGTGCCAGATCCAGGGGGCAGAACTATGGCTACACCTTC.

The rearrangement links TRBV30 to TRBJ2-1; 9 nucleotides agree with TRBD2. CDR3 length: 15 amino acids. V dropped 3 bases and J dropped 3; count of bases not matched to a gene: 6. Germline values: CDR1 GTSNPN, CDR2 SVGIG (reference sequence). CDR3 in DNA: TGTGCCTGGAGGCTAGCGGGACTACTCTACAATGAGCAGTTCTTC. Translated, it gives CAWRLAGLLYNEQFF.

This clone was counted ten times or more. V usage is TRBV5-5 and J usage is TRBJ2-5; 8 bases fit TRBD2. V shed 4 bases, J shed 3 bases, and the junction held 8 bases outside the gene matches. The CDR3 contains 15 residues. From germline, CDR1 is SGHKS and CDR2 YYEKEE (reference sequence). Here the CDR3 reads CASSRVGTREETQYF. In nucleotides, the CDR3 is TGTGCCAGCAGCCGAGTCGGGACTAGAGAAGAGACCCAGTACTTC.

The chain has TRBV11-1 and TRBJ2-2; D may be TRBD2 (6 bases). This CDR3 has 16 residues. The V end was cut by 7 bases, the J end by 4 bases, with 19 bases between. The V gene's germline CDR1 is SGHAT and CDR2 FQDESV (reference sequence). The CDR3 DNA reads TGTGCCAGCACCCCGCGCCGGGGACTGGGCACCGGGGAGCTGTTTTTT. Protein product: CASTPRRGLGTGELFF.

CDR3 sequence reads: CASSVAGGEETDTQYF. The CDR3 coding sequence is TGTGCCAGCAGCGTAGCTGGCGGGGAGGAGACAGATACGCAGTATTTT. The chain recombines TRBV9 with TRBJ2-3; D is perhaps TRBD2 (6 bases). The CDR3 loop spans 16 amino acids. Trimming cost V 0 bases and J 3 bases, with 14 bases left between them. The germline V gene encodes CDR1 SGDLS and CDR2 YYNGEE.

Worth noting for this clone: No DNA is shown, since the ends of the CDR3 on it are uncertain; the CDR3 is the one TCRdb lists. The chain couples TRBV7-6 to TRBJ2-1; the table calls TRBD2, which could not be checked here. The CDR3 length equals 14 residues, ends included. Germline V gives CDR1 SGHVS, CDR2 FNYEAQ. The CDR3 here is CASSFGGGTVAEFF.

J is TRBJ2-5 and V is TRBV12-3 or TRBV12-4; the match to TRBD1 covers 8 bases. The CDR3 is 13 residues long. V shed 7 bases, J shed 5 bases, and the junction held 6 bases outside the gene matches. The chain's CDR3 is CASTLDRVETQYF. The CDR3 DNA follows: TGTGCCAGCACTTTGGACAGGGTGGAGACCCAGTACTTC.

This clone was counted only a few times. The gene calls are TRBV28 and TRBJ1-4; D not resolved. The CDR3 has 16 amino acids. Germline CDR1 reads MDHEN; CDR2 reads SYDVKM. Deletions cut 3 bases from V and 0 bases from J, with 11 bases between. The CDR3 sequence: CASSLAGSATNEKLFF. The CDR3 bases are TGTGCCAGCAGTTTGGCAGGTTCGGCAACTAATGAAAAACTGTTTTTT.

This sequence joins TRBV6-4 and TRBJ2-7; 10 bases are a match to TRBD1. V dropped 4 bases and J dropped 9; count of bases not matched to a gene: 9. CDR3 size: 14 residues. The germline V gene has CDR1 MRHNA and CDR2 SNTAGT. CDR3: CASSAETGGRLQYF. The CDR3, as DNA: TGTGCCAGCAGTGCTGAGACAGGGGGCCGTCTGCAGTACTTC.

This sequence joins TRBV5-4 and TRBJ2-5; perhaps TRBD1 as D (5 bases). The CDR3 spans 16 residues. V lost 0 bases, J lost 4 bases, and 16 bases lay in between. Germline-derived CDR1 and CDR2 are SGHNT and YYREEE (reference sequence). CDR3 in amino acids: CASSLGGGPPAETQYF. CDR3 in DNA: TGTGCCAGCAGCTTGGGGGGCGGACCACCCGCAGAGACCCAGTACTTC.

This rearrangement joins TRBV7-9 to TRBJ1-2; the D is unclear. Trimming pared 4 bases from V and 13 bases from J, leaving 7 bases between. This CDR3 spans 9 amino acids. Germline V lookup: CDR1 SEHNR, CDR2 FQNEAQ (reference sequence). The chain's CDR3 is CASSSPFTF. The CDR3 region has the DNA TGTGCCAGCAGCTCCCCGTTCACCTTC. The variable domain in full, with the rest retrieved from reference TRBV7-9 and TRBJ1-2, is DTGVSQNPRHKITKRGQNVTFRCDPISEHNRLYWYRQTLGQGPEFLTYFQNEAQLEKSRLLSDRFSAERPKGSFSTLEIQRTEQGDSAMYLCASSSPFTFGSGTRLTVV.

The gene calls are TRBV5-1 and TRBJ1-3; no clear D. V was pared by 0 bases and J by 4 bases, with 14 bases between. Germline loops: CDR1 SGHRS, CDR2 YFSETQ. The CDR3 is 16 residues long. The CDR3 here is CASSLAGVRAGNTIYF. Written as DNA, the CDR3 is TGCGCCAGCAGCTTGGCCGGGGTCCGGGCCGGAAACACCATATATTTT.

V gene TRBV10-2 combines with J gene TRBJ2-3; 11 bases fit TRBD2. Germline CDR1 reads WSHSY; CDR2 reads SAAADI. The V and J ends lost 3 bases and 2 bases, in that order; junction bases with no gene match: 1. The CDR3 spans 15 residues. Here the CDR3 DNA reads TGCGCCAGCAGTGAACTAGCGGGGGTCACAGATACGCAGTATTTT. It specifies CASSELAGVTDTQYF.